The 20 T cell receptor beta chains below were found in one sample sequenced in a study of human T cells and chemical hapten exposure. Time point given: patch test 1, 2 weeks after DPC sensitization. Treatment reported: therapeutic diphenylcyclopropenone sensitization with weekly scalp DPC. TCRdb independently ran MiXCR on the RACE reads; one entry per CDR3 protein. This table holds about 380,000 distinct CDR3 sequences, approximately 4.4% found once. This specimen consisted of whole blood, obtained in connection with sensitization to the hapten diphenylcyclopropenone (DPC). The receptors stem from a woman between 45 and 65 years old with alopecia areata. Some clones in this sample may be carry-over from other donors' samples.

The chain carries TRBV4-3 and TRBJ1-1; D is undetermined. This CDR3 has 14 amino acids. Germline loops: CDR1 LGHNA, CDR2 YSLEER. Trimming left V 4 bases short and J 7 bases short, with 16 bases between. The CDR3 region has the DNA TGCGCCAGCAGCCCAGGTGCCCGCACTGTTGAAGCTTTCTTT. It specifies CASSPGARTVEAFF.

This clonotype was counted at least ten times. This sequence joins TRBV6-2 or TRBV6-3 and TRBJ2-1; D remains ambiguous. V dropped 0 bases and J dropped 8 bases, with 8 bases sitting between them. Germline assignment: CDR1 MNHEY and CDR2 SVGEGT. The CDR3 length is 13 residues. CDR3 nucleotides: TGTGCCAGCAGTTACTCGAACAGACATGAGCAGTTCTTC. Translation gives CASSYSNRHEQFF.

There are many counts of this clonotype. The CDR3 is CASSPQGGNSNQPQHF. CDR3 DNA: TGTGCCAGCAGCCCCCAGGGAGGCAATAGCAATCAGCCCCAGCATTTT. The J gene is TRBJ1-5, the V gene TRBV6-5; D perhaps matches TRBD1 (5 bases). This CDR3 is built from 16 residues. Germline V lookup: CDR1 MNHEY, CDR2 SVGAGI. V dropped 6 bases and J dropped 0 bases, with 15 bases sitting between them.

This clonotype turned up a few times. This chain links TRBV6-6 with TRBJ2-7; 10 nucleotides align to TRBD2. The CDR3 covers 17 residues. Germline V gene sequence: CDR1 MNHNY, CDR2 SVGAGI (reference sequence). V was pared by 4 bases and J by 0 bases, with 9 bases of the junction left unmatched. CDR3 sequence: CASSLRRLAGSSYEQYF. The CDR3 region has the DNA TGTGCCAGCAGTTTACGAAGACTAGCGGGCAGCTCCTACGAGCAGTACTTC.

In its sample, this clonotype was seen a few times. CDR3 coding DNA: TGTGCCAGCAGTTATGCAGGGTCCGGGAACACTGAAGCTTTCTTT. As protein: CASSYAGSGNTEAFF. The chain combines TRBV6-2 or TRBV6-3 with TRBJ1-1; D is perhaps TRBD1 (5 bases). CDR1 is MNHEY and CDR2 is SVGEGT in the germline V gene. This CDR3 has 15 amino acids. V was pared by 3 bases and J by 1 base, with 12 bases between.

This clonotype turned up a few times. The chain combines TRBV28 with TRBJ2-7; TRBD2 matches 10 bases. The germline V gene has CDR1 MDHEN and CDR2 SYDVKM. V was clipped by 5 bases and J by 6 bases; unmatched bases: 7. CDR3 size: 14 residues. The CDR3 spells CASSPLAGEREQYF. DNA of the CDR3: TGTGCCAGCAGTCCCCTAGCGGGAGAGCGCGAGCAGTACTTC.

Many counts were recorded for this clonotype. The chain couples TRBV7-6 to TRBJ2-5; TRBD1 or TRBD2 may be the D gene (5 bases each). Germline CDR1 is SGHVS and CDR2 is FNYEAQ. V dropped 5 bases and J dropped 5 bases, with 21 bases sitting between them. The CDR3 spans 16 residues. Here the CDR3 reads CASSGGAAPVWETQYF. The DNA for the CDR3 is TGTGCCAGCAGCGGGGGAGCGGCTCCTGTTTGGGAGACCCAGTACTTC.

This clonotype was recorded many times. The chain recombines TRBV7-2 with TRBJ1-1; perhaps TRBD1 as D (5 bases). CDR1 SGHTA and CDR2 FQGNSA come from the germline V gene. The CDR3 spans 15 residues. The ends were cut back, 1 base at V and 2 bases at J, with 11 bases in the middle. The CDR3 sequence is CASSLGPGLNTEAFF. The CDR3 bases are TGTGCCAGCAGCTTAGGGCCGGGGCTCAACACTGAAGCTTTCTTT.

The table lists this clonotype with many counts. The chain recombines TRBV29-1 with TRBJ2-6; D is undetermined. The CDR3 has 15 residues. Germline assignment: CDR1 SQVTM and CDR2 ANQGSEA. V lost 0 bases and J lost 1, with 7 bases in between. This CDR3 is CSVEDRGSGANVLTF. CDR3 in DNA: TGCAGCGTTGAAGATAGAGGTTCTGGGGCCAACGTCCTGACTTTC.

This clonotype has a handful of counts. The rearrangement joins TRBV6-5 to TRBJ1-6; 7 positions agree with TRBD1. The trim removed 5 bases at V and 0 bases at J, leaving 1 base unmatched. The germline gives CDR1 MNHEY, CDR2 SVGAGI. This CDR3 is 15 amino acids long. CDR3 in amino acids: CASSTGDSYNSPLHF. Written as DNA, the CDR3 is TGTGCCAGCAGTACAGGGGACTCCTATAATTCACCCCTCCACTTT.

The sample holds a few counts of this clonotype. The J gene is TRBJ2-6, the V gene TRBV27; 9 nucleotides align to TRBD1. The CDR3 has 18 amino acids. Germline V CDR1 and CDR2: MNHEY, SMNVEV (reference sequence). Unmatched junction bases numbered 9, after V lost 4 bases and J lost 2 bases. The CDR3 sequence is CASSSAGTGTTGANVLTF. The CDR3 region has the DNA TGTGCCAGCAGTTCCGCCGGGACAGGGACTACTGGGGCCAACGTCCTGACTTTC. The entire variable domain, with the rest obtained from reference TRBV27 and TRBJ2-6, is as follows: EAQVTQNPRYLITVTGKKLTVTCSQNMNHEYMSWYRQDPGLGLRQIYYSMNVEVTDKGDVPEGYKVSRKEKRNFPLILESPSPNQTSLYFCASSSAGTGTTGANVLTFGAGSRLTVL.

This sequence joins TRBV20-1 and TRBJ2-1; TRBD2 aligns across 12 bases. The CDR3 contains 14 residues. Germline V gives CDR1 DFQATT, CDR2 SNEGSKA (reference sequence). With V trimmed by 0 bases and J by 12 bases, 6 bases remained unmatched. CDR3 in DNA: TGCAGTGCTAGAGAGAGACTAGCGGGAGCGCCGCAGTTCTTC. It translates to CSARERLAGAPQFF.

This clonotype was recorded many times. This chain connects TRBV5-1 to TRBJ2-3; 9 nucleotides agree with TRBD1. This CDR3 spans 18 amino acids. The germline V gene encodes CDR1 SGHRS and CDR2 YFSETQ. V dropped 0 bases and J dropped 2; count of bases not matched to a gene: 10. The CDR3: CASSLAGTGTPPTDTQYF. The CDR3 nucleotides read TGCGCCAGCAGCTTGGCCGGGACAGGGACGCCCCCCACAGATACGCAGTATTTT.

About this clonotype itself: The germline gene is not matched at one end of the junction; a read error may be the cause. The CDR3 bases are TGTGCCAGCAAAAGGGAGAGCACAGATACGCAGTGTTTT. Amino acid sequence: CASKRESTDTQCF. V gene TRBV6-2 or TRBV6-3 combines with J gene TRBJ2-3, with D tentatively TRBD2 (5 bases). This CDR3 is 13 amino acids long. Germline CDR1 MNHEY, CDR2 SVGEGT.

This clonotype has more than one count but fewer than ten. This sequence joins TRBV10-3 and TRBJ2-2, with a tentative D call TRBD1 (6 bases). The ends were cut back, 0 bases at V and 5 bases at J, with 7 bases in the middle. The germline V gene encodes CDR1 ENHRY and CDR2 SYGVKD. The CDR3 is made up of 14 amino acids. CDR3 in DNA: TGTGCCATCAGTGAGTCGCAGGGGACCGGGGAGCTGTTTTTT. It translates to CAISESQGTGELFF.

This clonotype was picked up a small number of times. The chain employs TRBV9 and TRBJ2-3; D gene ambiguous. CDR1 and CDR2 from the germline V gene are SGDLS and YYNGEE. Trimming took 5 bases from V and 0 from J, leaving 10 bases between them. The CDR3 runs 14 residues. The CDR3 sequence: CASSFDMSTDTQYF. In DNA, the CDR3 is TGTGCCAGCAGTTTCGACATGAGCACAGATACGCAGTATTTT.

This clonotype was found many times. The genes are TRBV20-1 and TRBJ2-7; 8 bases agree with TRBD1. The ends lost 6 bases at V and 3 bases at J; junction bases unmatched: 10. Germline CDR1 reads DFQATT; CDR2 reads SNEGSKA (reference sequence). This CDR3 is 14 amino acids long. In DNA form, the CDR3 reads TGCAGTGCCACTAAGCAGGGGGCGAGCTACGAGCAGTACTTC. Residues: CSATKQGASYEQYF.

The chain joins TRBV18 to TRBJ2-1; TRBD1 or TRBD2 may be the D gene (6 bases each). Trimming stripped 1 base from V and 6 bases from J, with 16 bases between. Germline assignment: CDR1 KGHSH and CDR2 LQKENI. The CDR3 is 16 residues long. CDR3 DNA sequence: TGTGCCAGCTCACCACTTTCCGGGGGCCTCGCCAATGAGCAGTTCTTC. It yields the protein CASSPLSGGLANEQFF.

This clonotype was counted a few times. CDR3 nucleotide sequence: TGTGCCAGCAGGGGCTCCGTCGAGCAGTACTTC. It yields the protein CASRGSVEQYF. V and J are TRBV28 and TRBJ2-7; D is undetermined. CDR3 length: 11 amino acids. The V gene's germline CDR1 is MDHEN and CDR2 SYDVKM. V gave up 6 bases and J gave up 6 bases, with 9 bases separating them.

This clonotype came up a few times. V gene TRBV2 combines with J gene TRBJ2-7; D not resolved. Trimming removed 2 bases from V and 6 bases from J, with 8 bases in between. The CDR3 consists of 12 residues. CDR1 and CDR2 from the germline V gene are SNHLY and FYNNEI. The CDR3 loop reads CASSEQQSEQYF. The CDR3 bases are TGTGCCAGCAGTGAACAACAGTCCGAGCAGTACTTC.